This passage covers 4 T cell receptor beta chains from one sample sequenced in a study of T-cell memory formation after mild COVID-19. TCRdb used MiXCR to reprocess the 5' RACE reads, holding one entry per CDR3 protein. The sample gives hundreds of thousands of distinct CDR3 sequences, over 15% of which show up once; 22% is in the top ten. The sample was PBMCs or a T cell subset sorted from them (not recorded which). The receptors shown here come from a man younger than 35 who had mild COVID-19 (a few samples of this study predate the infection). Cell type and time point are not known.

The V gene is TRBV10-1, the J gene TRBJ2-5; 7 bases align to TRBD1. CDR1 is WNHNN and CDR2 is SYGVQD in the germline V gene (reference sequence). This CDR3 contains 14 residues. The V gene end was trimmed by 2 bases and the J gene end by 5 bases; junction bases not matched to a gene: 5. CDR3 sequence: CASSETGAQETQYF. The CDR3 nucleotides are TGCGCCAGCAGTGAGACAGGGGCCCAGGAGACCCAGTACTTC.

A few counts support this clonotype. The chain has TRBV24-1 and TRBJ2-2; the match to TRBD1 covers 7 bases. This CDR3 is built from 14 residues. Germline values: CDR1 KGHDR, CDR2 SFDVKD. J lost 2 bases, V lost 6 bases, and 2 bases had no gene match. CDR3 bases: TGTGCCACCAGTCGGGACAGTAACACCGGGGAGCTGTTTTTT. It translates to CATSRDSNTGELFF.

This clonotype was seen a handful of times. This chain links TRBV6-1 with TRBJ1-4; D is undetermined. Germline V CDR1 and CDR2: MNHNS, SASEGT. The CDR3 length is 13 residues. The V and J ends lost 0 bases and 11 bases respectively, with 10 bases between them. The CDR3 DNA reads as TGTGCCAGCAGTGAAGCGTGGTCGAATAAACTGTTTTTT. Its protein product is CASSEAWSNKLFF.

This clonotype was detected a few times. The chain uses TRBV6-2 or TRBV6-3 and TRBJ2-7, with D possibly being TRBD1 (6 bases). This CDR3 region has 13 residues. V gave up 9 bases and J gave up 0 bases, with 12 bases separating them. CDR1 is MNHEY, CDR2 SVGEGT, per germline. CDR3 region: CASSGQTSYEQYV. In DNA, the CDR3 is TGTGCCAGTTCAGGACAGACCTCCTACGAGCAGTACGTC.